Detailed here is one T cell receptor (beta chain). The data were obtained in a study of T cell responses to AZD1222 COVID-19 vaccine. Clones were read by immunoSEQ multiplex PCR, and TCRdb kept only the in-frame ones, dropping some. This table holds about 180,000 clones, around 88% found once. This CDR3 spans 14 amino acids. Unmatched junction bases numbered 2, after V lost 0 bases and J lost 6 bases. Germline V CDR1 and CDR2: MNHEY, SVGAGI. V usage is TRBV6-5 and J usage is TRBJ1-2; 9 bases align to TRBD1. The sequencing used peripheral blood, collected on day 0 of AZD1222 vaccination. The sequence was collected from an adult in good health. CDR3 nucleotides: TGTGCCAGCAGTTACTCCTGGGACAGGGATGGCTACACCTTC. It translates to CASSYSWDRDGYTF.